The T cell receptor (beta chain) under discussion was sequenced for a study of identical twins. In the case of this clonotype: Its antigen is currently unknown.

Points from the study as a whole: Sequences that were beta out-of-frame showed weaker excess twin sharing. Abundant cord blood beta clonotypes carried fewer insertions; memory repertoires showed none. Partial confounding of zero-insertion analyses by invariant MAIT and iNKT cells was possible.

A universal primer site was created by template switching, with the cDNA bearing unique molecular identifiers. One entry per CDR3 protein, called by TCRdb with MiXCR from the 5' RACE reads. The data contain about 890,000 distinct CDR3 sequences, 9% to 15% of them singletons. The germline CDR1 and CDR2 sequences are LNHDA and SQIVND (reference sequence). This CDR3 spans 14 amino acids. The V end lost 4 bases, the J end lost 0 bases, and 8 bases lay between the germline ends. This same sample was also part of a study on yellow fever vaccine responses in identical twins.

V usage is TRBV19 and J usage is TRBJ2-3; D is perhaps TRBD2 (5 bases). The clonotype was recovered from a woman aged 18-30 years in good health. The sequencing sample was made of PBMCs. The chain's CDR3 is CASSTGFSTDTQYF. CDR3 DNA sequence: TGTGCCAGTAGTACGGGGTTCAGCACAGATACGCAGTATTTT.